The present T cell receptor beta chain was sequenced within a study of T cells after yellow fever vaccination. Study context: Some fractions had low cell numbers, and these were prepared with SMART-Seq v4 Ultra Low Input. Notes on the study in general: Few clonotypes appeared in both CD4 and CD8 compartments. Clones that expanded after primary vaccination mostly reappeared after the booster (roughly 96% CD4, 88% CD8).

TCRdb analysed the 5' RACE reads with MiXCR anew, one entry per CDR3 protein. The sample gives some 110,000 distinct CDR3 sequences, about 7% of which show up once; approximately 2.7% is in the top ten. This clonotype was counted a few times. Antigen: not known. The CDR3 has 16 amino acids. This sequence was found in a man aged 18 to 30 who received the YFV17D yellow fever vaccine. The input for sequencing was CD4+ T cells sorted from PBMCs, taken roughly 47 days after the first yellow fever vaccination. The chain has TRBV21-1 and TRBJ2-4. TRBV21-1 is termed a pseudogene. The CDR3 reads CASSKALALAKNIQYF. The CDR3 DNA follows: TGTGCCAGCAGCAAAGCGCTCGCGCTAGCCAAAAACATTCAGTACTTC.